This entry concerns a single T cell receptor beta chain. The antigen remains undetermined. The V gene end was trimmed by 6 bases and the J gene end by 1 base; junction bases not matched to a gene: 5. Germline assignment: CDR1 MDHEN and CDR2 SYDVKM. The CDR3 runs to 16 residues. This record comes from a study of cytomegalovirus exposure and HLA in healthy donors. The study, taken as a whole, reports: A previous analysis found most TCR beta V segments productive roughly 87% or roughly 30% of the time.

The PCR made use of 60 Vbeta and 13 Jbeta primers. Data came from immunoSEQ multiplex PCR; TCRdb stores just in-frame clones and leaves some out. The sample lists some 150,000 clones, roughly 80% occurring once. Sample: PBMCs. The rearrangement uses TRBV28 and TRBJ2-1, with 11 nucleotides matching TRBD2. The receptor was derived from a woman between 45 and 65 years old in good health and CMV-seronegative. CDR3 DNA: TGTGCCAGCAGCCCTGGGACTAGCGGATCCTACAATGAGCAGTTCTTC. Translating it yields CASSPGTSGSYNEQFF.